The clone carrying this T cell receptor (beta chain) came up a few times. Its matching antigen is unknown. One entry per CDR3 protein, called by TCRdb with MiXCR from the 5' RACE reads. This sample carries 200,000 to 300,000 distinct CDR3 sequences, about 10% of them seen once, and the ten largest clones take about 9.1%. The sample originates from a study of identical twins. Study-wide points: Among monozygotic twins, out-of-frame TCR alpha sharing exceeded what models predicted. Without tracking the same donors, conclusions rested on cross-sectional statistical analysis.

Healthy Caucasians made up all donors. Trimming stripped 5 bases from V and 2 bases from J, with 12 bases between. Germline CDR1 is MNHNS and CDR2 is SASEGT. The CDR3 spans 14 residues. This sequence originates from a man in his forties or fifties in good health. The chain carries TRBV6-1 and TRBJ2-5; D possibly matches TRBD1 or TRBD2 (5 bases each). The sample consisted of memory T cells sorted from blood. This chain's CDR3 is CASSPGRSQETQYF. For the CDR3, the DNA is TGTGCCAGCAGTCCGGGACGATCGCAAGAGACCCAGTACTTC.